The present entry profiles one TCR beta chain with its context. Its antigen is still unknown. These data are taken from a study of cytomegalovirus exposure and HLA in healthy donors. Study-wide findings and caveats: The authors enumerated over 150 TCR beta chains as linked to cytomegalovirus.

The PCR used 60 Vbeta and 13 Jbeta primers. Profiling relied on immunoSEQ multiplex PCR, and the TCRdb table lists in-frame clones only, not all of them. The table has 90,000 to 110,000 clones, 75% to 85% seen once. The germline gives CDR1 LNHDA, CDR2 SQIVND (reference sequence). The junction had 7 bases not matched to a gene; V was cut back by 5 bases and J by 4 bases. The CDR3 consists of 14 residues. The sequence came from a man between 18 and 35 years old in good health and CMV-seronegative. The rearrangement links TRBV19 to TRBJ1-1; TRBD1 matches at 7 bases. The sample comprised PBMCs. CDR3: CASSPDDRVTEAFF. CDR3 coding DNA: TGTGCCAGTAGTCCGGACGACAGGGTCACTGAAGCTTTCTTT.